This T cell receptor (beta chain) was recovered during a study of T cell responses to AZD1222 COVID-19 vaccine. Of note for this clone: Its antigen is not known.

The repertoire was sequenced with immunoSEQ multiplex PCR; TCRdb's copy has only in-frame clones and lacks some. The sample contains some 150,000 clones, over 75% of which appear only once. Germline CDR1 SGHTS, CDR2 YDEGEE. This CDR3 spans 15 amino acids. Between the trimmed V and J ends, which lost 0 bases and 7 bases, there was a span of 14 bases. The study's findings and limits: The number of AZD1222 recipients seropositive at baseline was only five to seven. Researchers report vaccine-associated CD4 TCRs spanning spike, with dominance at 160-218 and 743-854. A mostly white British donor set with more females was recruited, and clonal diversity was possibly underestimated. Reportedly, nearly half the spike-specific TCRs target unmutated variant regions.

This clonotype was sampled from an adult who received the MenACWY meningococcal vaccine as a control. The source was peripheral blood, collected 28 days after the second dose of the MenACWY control vaccine. The chain links TRBV5-8 to TRBJ1-3; maybe TRBD1 (5 bases). The CDR3 protein is CASSLGRTQGNTIYF. CDR3 bases: TGTGCCAGCAGCTTGGGCAGGACACAAGGGAACACCATATATTTT.